These 13 T cell receptor beta chains came from one sample sequenced in a study of cytomegalovirus exposure and HLA in healthy donors. The method was immunoSEQ multiplex PCR; TCRdb's version includes in-frame clones alone and lacks a portion of them. The sample has more than 55,000 clones, around 96% seen once; the top ten hold around 0.9%. Sequencing was performed on PBMCs. The receptors originated from a young man in good health and CMV-seronegative.

This sequence joins TRBV4-2 and TRBJ2-1, with 9 bases aligning to TRBD2. J was trimmed by 13 bases and V by 1 base; bases with no gene match: 14. Germline V lookup: CDR1 LGHNA, CDR2 YNFKEQ. CDR3 length equals 16 residues. DNA for the CDR3: TGTGCCAGCAGCCAAGGGGGGCTAGCGGGGCCCGTGGGACAGTTCTTC. Its translation: CASSQGGLAGPVGQFF.

J is TRBJ2-7 and V is TRBV28, with 8 bases that match TRBD2. Germline V gene sequence: CDR1 MDHEN, CDR2 SYDVKM. The CDR3 totals 13 residues. Trimming took 7 bases from V and 6 from J; bases not matched to a gene: 8. CDR3 residues: CASTSGLDIEQYF. The CDR3 region has the DNA TGTGCCAGCACGTCGGGACTAGATATCGAGCAGTACTTC.

This chain uses TRBV4-2 with TRBJ2-3; 10 bases are a match to TRBD2. V was clipped by 4 bases and J by 3 bases; unmatched bases: 7. CDR1 and CDR2 (germline): LGHNA, YNFKEQ. This CDR3 is built from 16 residues. This CDR3 is CASSPRASGSTDTQYF. CDR3 in DNA: TGTGCCAGCAGCCCCAGGGCTAGCGGGAGTACAGATACGCAGTATTTT.

With regard to this clone: Other DNA sequences in the sample encode the same CDR3. V and J are TRBV11-2 and TRBJ2-1; weak D call: TRBD2 (5 bases). Trimming shortened V by 1 base and J by 6 bases, and 13 bases separated the two germline ends. Germline-derived CDR1 and CDR2 are SGHAT and FQNNGV. CDR3 length: 15 amino acids. The CDR3 DNA is TGTGCCAGCAGCTTAGGGCTAGCCGTTGGCAATGAGCAGTTCTTC. Translating it yields CASSLGLAVGNEQFF. Full variable domain (rest looked up from reference TRBV11-2 and TRBJ2-1): EAGVAQSPRYKIIEKRQSVAFWCNPISGHATLYWYQQILGQGPKLLIQFQNNGVVDDSQLPKDRFSAERLKGVDSTLKIQPAKLEDSAVYLCASSLGLAVGNEQFFGPGTRLTVL.

This chain links TRBV5-8 with TRBJ2-5; 8 nucleotides agree with TRBD1. With V trimmed by 4 bases and J by 2 bases, 4 bases remained unmatched. The germline gives CDR1 SGHTS, CDR2 YDEGEE. The CDR3 contains 14 residues. In DNA, the CDR3 is TGTGCCAGCAGCCCCCGGACAGGGCAAGAGACCCAGTACTTC. It translates to CASSPRTGQETQYF.

The chain joins TRBV25-1 to TRBJ1-2, with D perhaps matching TRBD1 (6 bases). CDR3 size: 15 residues. Trimming removed 11 bases at V and 1 base at J, with 20 bases between. CDR1 is MGHDK, CDR2 SYGVNS, per germline. This CDR3 is CASQSGTGFNYGYTF. DNA for the CDR3: TGTGCCTCCCAGTCCGGCACAGGGTTTAACTATGGCTACACCTTC.

The rearrangement joins TRBV28 to TRBJ2-7; TRBD2 aligns across 12 bases. Germline values: CDR1 MDHEN, CDR2 SYDVKM. The CDR3 sequence is 17 residues long. The J segment lost 6 bases and the V segment lost 4 bases, leaving 13 bases of the junction unmatched. The CDR3 DNA follows: TGTGCCAGCAGTTCCCTAGCGGGAGGGCCATTACGGATCGAGCAGTACTTC. It codes for CASSSLAGGPLRIEQYF.

V and J are TRBV27 and TRBJ1-1; 7 bases align to TRBD1. The CDR3 is made up of 12 amino acids. Germline V gives CDR1 MNHEY, CDR2 SMNVEV (reference sequence). V shed 5 bases and J 7 bases; nucleotides not matched to a gene: 4. CDR3 nucleotide sequence: TGTGCCAGCAGTGGATACAGGGGTGAAGCTTTCTTT. Protein: CASSGYRGEAFF.

The V gene is TRBV7-2, the J gene TRBJ2-1; 9 nucleotides agree with TRBD2. Germline V gene lookup returns CDR1 SGHTA and CDR2 FQGNSA. CDR3 length: 16 residues. Trimming took 5 bases from V and 2 from J; bases not matched to a gene: 7. The CDR3 nucleotides are TGTGCCAGCAGCGTATTCGCGGGAGGGCCCTACAATGAGCAGTTCTTC. Its protein is CASSVFAGGPYNEQFF.

This clone is a singleton in its sample. J is TRBJ2-1 and V is TRBV29-1, with 8 nucleotides matching TRBD2. Germline-derived CDR1 and CDR2 are SQVTM and ANQGSEA. This CDR3 region has 14 residues. V shed 1 base, J shed 3 bases, and the junction held 2 bases outside the gene matches. This CDR3 is CSVEGLAGYNEQFF. The CDR3 DNA is TGCAGCGTTGAAGGGCTAGCGGGCTACAATGAGCAGTTCTTC.

The chain uses TRBV6-1 and TRBJ2-7; TRBD1 agrees at 9 bases. Germline V CDR1 and CDR2: MNHNS, SASEGT. After removal of 3 bases from V and 3 bases from J, the junction contained 3 bases not matched to a gene. The CDR3 length is 14 residues. CDR3 coding DNA: TGTGCCAGCAGTGATTGGGACAGGGTCTACGAGCAGTACTTC. Encoded protein: CASSDWDRVYEQYF.

The V gene is TRBV27, the J gene TRBJ2-7; D perhaps matches TRBD1 (5 bases). The ends were cut back, 0 bases at V and 4 bases at J, with 16 bases in the middle. The germline gives CDR1 MNHEY, CDR2 SMNVEV (reference sequence). This CDR3 has 16 residues. DNA for the CDR3: TGTGCCAGCAGTTTATCTTCTGCGACAGCAGTTTACGAGCAGTACTTC. Its translation is CASSLSSATAVYEQYF.

This chain uses TRBV2 with TRBJ1-3, with TRBD1 matching 8 bases. The CDR3 has 16 amino acids. CDR1 and CDR2 (germline): SNHLY, FYNNEI. The V segment lost 2 bases and the J segment 3 bases; nucleotides outside the gene matches: 6. This chain's CDR3 is CASSERQGMIGNTIYF. CDR3 bases: TGTGCCAGCAGTGAAAGACAGGGGATGATTGGAAACACCATATATTTT. Variable domain in full (rest from reference TRBV2 and TRBJ1-3): EPEVTQTPSHQVTQMGQEVILRCVPISNHLYFYWYRQILGQKVEFLVSFYNNEISEKSEIFDDQFSVERPDGSNFTLKIRSTKLEDSAMYFCASSERQGMIGNTIYFGEGSWLTVV.